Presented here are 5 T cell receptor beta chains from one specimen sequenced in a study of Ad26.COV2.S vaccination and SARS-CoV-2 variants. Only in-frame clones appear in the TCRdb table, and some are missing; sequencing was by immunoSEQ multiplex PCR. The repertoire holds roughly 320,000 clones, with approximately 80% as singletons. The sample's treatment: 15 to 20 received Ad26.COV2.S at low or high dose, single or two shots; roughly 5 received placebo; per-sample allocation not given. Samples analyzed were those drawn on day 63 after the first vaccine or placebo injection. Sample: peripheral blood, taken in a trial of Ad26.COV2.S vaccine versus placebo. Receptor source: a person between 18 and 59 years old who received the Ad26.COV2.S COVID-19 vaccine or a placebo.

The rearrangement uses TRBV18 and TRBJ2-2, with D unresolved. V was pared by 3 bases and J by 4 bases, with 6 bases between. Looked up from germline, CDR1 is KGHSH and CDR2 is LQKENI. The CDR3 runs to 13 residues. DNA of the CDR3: TGTGCCAGCTCACCGGCAGTCACCGGGGAGCTGTTTTTT. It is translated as CASSPAVTGELFF.

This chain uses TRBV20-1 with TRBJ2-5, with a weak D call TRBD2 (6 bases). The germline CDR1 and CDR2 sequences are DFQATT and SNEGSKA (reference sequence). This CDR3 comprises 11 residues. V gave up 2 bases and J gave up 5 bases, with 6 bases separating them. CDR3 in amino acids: CSARLAETQYF. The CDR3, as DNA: TGCAGTGCTAGACTAGCGGAGACCCAGTACTTC.

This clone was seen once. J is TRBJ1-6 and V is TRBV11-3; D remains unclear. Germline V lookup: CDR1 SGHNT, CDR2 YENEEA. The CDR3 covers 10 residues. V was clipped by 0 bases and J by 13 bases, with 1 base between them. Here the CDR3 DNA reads TGTGCCAGCAGCTTAGACCCCCTCCACTTT. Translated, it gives CASSLDPLHF. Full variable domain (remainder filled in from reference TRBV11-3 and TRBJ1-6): EAGVVQSPRYKIIEKKQPVAFWCNPISGHNTLYWYLQNLGQGPELLIRYENEEAVDDSQLPKDRFSAERLKGVDSTLKIQPAELGDSAVYLCASSLDPLHFGNGTRLTVT.

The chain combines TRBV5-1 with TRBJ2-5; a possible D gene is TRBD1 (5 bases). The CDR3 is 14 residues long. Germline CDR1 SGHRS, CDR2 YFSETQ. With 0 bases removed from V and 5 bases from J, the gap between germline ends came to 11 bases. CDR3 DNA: TGCGCCAGCAGCTTGGAGGGGTTGCGGGAGACCCAGTACTTC. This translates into CASSLEGLRETQYF.

CDR3 bases: TGTGCCAGCAGGGGCCTAACCTATAATTCACCCCTCCACTTT. It codes for CASRGLTYNSPLHF. This chain uses TRBV19 with TRBJ1-6; TRBD1 is a possible D gene (6 bases). The CDR3 totals 14 residues. Germline V gene data show CDR1 as LNHDA and CDR2 as SQIVND (reference sequence). Trimming stripped 9 bases from V and 2 bases from J, with 11 bases between.